A selection of T cell receptor beta chains follows, all from one sample in a study of OX40 agonist ivuxolimab in advanced cancers. Clones were sequenced by immunoSEQ multiplex PCR, and TCRdb holds only the in-frame ones, with some missing. Among 20,000 to 25,000 clones listed, about 86% were seen once. Sequenced here: CD4+ or CD8+ T cells sorted from blood, sampled in a trial of the OX40 agonist ivuxolimab. The source of these receptors is an adult with an advanced solid tumor such as melanoma, head and neck, liver or kidney cancer. Both conserved end residues are part of each CDR3. The D gene is left open where the match is weak. Only some rows state a clone size, as once, few, many or a class for expanded clones.

TRBJ2-7,-,-,TRBV5-1,CASSLISGHEQYF,TGCGCCAGCAGCTTGATTTCCGGACACGAGCAGTACTTC
TRBJ2-5,once,-,TRBV19,CASAGGAGQETQYF,TGTGCCTCAGCTGGGGGCGCGGGGCAGGAGACCCAGTACTTC
TRBJ2-1,-,-,TRBV10-2,CASSEVTNTYNEQFF,TGCGCCAGCAGTGAGGTGACTAACACCTACAATGAGCAGTTCTTC
TRBJ2-7,-,-,TRBV7-2,CASSVRQSSYEQYF,TGTGCCAGCAGTGTGAGGCAGAGCTCCTACGAGCAGTACTTC
TRBJ2-1,-,-,TRBV5-6,CASSQPSYNEQFF,TGTGCCAGCAGCCAACCCTCCTACAATGAGCAGTTCTTC
TRBJ2-7,-,TRBD2,TRBV2,CASSGLAGGGREQYF,TGTGCCAGCAGTGGACTAGCGGGGGGTGGGCGCGAGCAGTACTTC
TRBJ2-2,-,-,TRBV9,CASSVGGAHTGELFF,TGTGCCAGCAGCGTAGGGGGGGCACACACCGGGGAGCTGTTTTTT
TRBJ2-1,-,-,TRBV4-2,CASSTRGLDNEQFF,TGTGCCAGCAGCACCCGGGGCCTAGACAATGAGCAGTTCTTC
TRBJ2-7,once,-,TRBV11-2,CASSLDPGASYEQYF,TGTGCCAGCAGCTTAGATCCGGGCGCCTCCTACGAGCAGTACTTC
TRBJ2-7,few,-,TRBV2,CASSPFLGNEQYF,TGTGCCAGCAGTCCCTTCCTCGGGAACGAGCAGTACTTC
TRBJ2-7,-,-,TRBV13,CASSLLDSRYEQYF,TGTGCCAGCAGCTTGTTGGACAGCCGCTACGAGCAGTACTTC
TRBJ2-1,-,-,TRBV11-1,CASSLSFGLTRRVQFF,TGTGCCAGCAGCTTAAGTTTCGGACTAACCAGGCGTGTGCAGTTCTTC
TRBJ1-1,-,-,TRBV4-1,CASSQDLGSPGTEAFF,TGCGCCAGCAGCCAAGATCTAGGGTCCCCGGGCACTGAAGCTTTCTTT
TRBJ1-1,-,-,TRBV11-3,CASSSGEGTEAFF,TGTGCCAGCAGCTCAGGGGAGGGGACTGAAGCTTTCTTT
TRBJ1-2,-,-,TRBV7-8,CASSFRGGADGYTF,TGTGCCAGCAGCTTCCGGGGGGGGGCTGATGGCTACACCTTC
TRBJ2-7,-,-,TRBV11-2,CASSLGAGWSSYEQYF,TGTGCCAGCAGCTTAGGGGCGGGATGGAGCTCCTACGAGCAGTACTTC
TRBJ2-6,-,-,TRBV5-1,CASSLTGRISGANVLTF,TGCGCCAGCAGCTTGACAGGACGGATCTCTGGGGCCAACGTCCTGACTTTC
TRBJ2-7,-,-,TRBV9,CASSFTGQPYEQYF,TGTGCCAGCAGCTTCACTGGACAACCATACGAGCAGTACTTC
TRBJ2-7,once,TRBD2,TRBV6-5,CASSYSRGRFTYEQYF,TGTGCCAGCAGTTACTCGCGCGGGAGATTTACCTACGAGCAGTACTTC
TRBJ2-5,-,-,TRBV5-4,CASSLPLETQYF,TGTGCCAGCAGTTTGCCCCTGGAGACCCAGTACTTC
TRBJ2-5,-,-,TRBV5-6,CASSSPGRYQETQYF,TGTGCCAGCAGCTCCCCGGGCCGGTACCAAGAGACCCAGTACTTC
TRBJ2-2,-,TRBD1,TRBV14,CASSPPGQGRNGELFF,TGTGCCAGCAGCCCCCCGGGACAGGGAAGGAACGGGGAGCTGTTTTTT
TRBJ2-5,few,TRBD2,TRBV6-6,CASSQFSGSLETQYF,TGTGCCAGCAGCCAATTTAGCGGGAGTCTGGAGACCCAGTACTTC
TRBJ2-2,-,-,TRBV7-3,CASSPSGLEGLTGELFF,TGTGCCAGCAGCCCTTCGGGTCTGGAGGGTTTGACCGGGGAGCTGTTTTTT
TRBJ2-3,-,TRBD2,TRBV7-2,CASSSQTGGDTQYF,TGTGCCAGCAGCTCCCAAACGGGGGGGGATACGCAGTATTTT
TRBJ2-7,-,-,TRBV11-3,CASSLAPLIEQYF,TGTGCCAGCAGCTTAGCACCCTTAATCGAGCAGTACTTC
TRBJ2-3,once,-,TRBV5-6,CASSRRGQDTQYF,TGTGCCAGCAGCCGTCGGGGTCAAGATACGCAGTATTTT
TRBJ1-1,-,TRBD1,TRBV11-2,CASRGPGQGLNTEAFF,TGTGCCAGCAGGGGCCCGGGACAGGGATTGAACACTGAAGCTTTCTTT
TRBJ2-1,-,-,TRBV7-3,CASSSGAVGNEQFF,TGTGCCAGCAGCTCCGGGGCGGTGGGCAATGAGCAGTTCTTC
TRBJ2-7,-,TRBD1,TRBV5-4,CASSDRGAYEQYF,TGTGCCAGCAGCGACAGGGGCGCATACGAGCAGTACTTC
TRBJ1-2,-,-,TRBV2,CASSEGGSGSGYTF,TGTGCCAGCAGTGAAGGAGGGTCGGGTAGTGGCTACACCTTC
TRBJ2-7,once,TRBD2,TRBV19,CASSAGGGDYEQYF,TGTGCCAGTAGCGCCGGGGGGGGAGACTACGAGCAGTACTTC
TRBJ1-4,-,-,TRBV2,CASSESLANEKLFF,TGTGCCAGCAGTGAAAGTCTTGCTAATGAAAAACTGTTTTTT
TRBJ2-5,-,-,TRBV29-1,CSVGGGAFQETQYF,TGCAGCGTTGGAGGCGGGGCATTTCAAGAGACCCAGTACTTC
TRBJ2-5,-,-,TRBV19,CASSMKETQYF,TGTGCCAGTAGTATGAAGGAGACCCAGTACTTC
TRBJ2-3,-,-,TRBV7-2,CASSLGRPGTDTQYF,TGTGCCAGCAGCTTAGGTAGACCGGGCACAGATACGCAGTATTTT
TRBJ2-3,-,-,TRBV7-3,CASSRGRNADTQYF,TGTGCCAGCAGTCGGGGACGTAACGCAGATACGCAGTATTTT
TRBJ2-1,-,TRBD2,TRBV9,CASSVDGGAGEQFF,TGTGCCAGCAGCGTAGACGGGGGGGCCGGTGAGCAGTTCTTC
TRBJ1-3,-,TRBD1,TRBV4-1,CASSPGDRDDTIYF,TGCGCCAGCAGTCCCGGGGACAGGGATGACACCATATATTTT